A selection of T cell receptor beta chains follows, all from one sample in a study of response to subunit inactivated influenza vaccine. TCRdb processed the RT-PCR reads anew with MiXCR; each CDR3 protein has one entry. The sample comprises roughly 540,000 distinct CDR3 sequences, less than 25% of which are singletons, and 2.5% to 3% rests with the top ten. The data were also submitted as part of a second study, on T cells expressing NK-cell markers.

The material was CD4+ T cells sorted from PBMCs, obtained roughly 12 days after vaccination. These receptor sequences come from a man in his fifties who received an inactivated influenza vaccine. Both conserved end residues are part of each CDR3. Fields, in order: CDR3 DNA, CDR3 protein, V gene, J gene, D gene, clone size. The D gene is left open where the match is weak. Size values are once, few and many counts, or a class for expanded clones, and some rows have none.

TGTGCCAGCAGCCACCGCGGGGGGAATGTTTATGAGCAGTTCTTC,CASSHRGGNVYEQFF,TRBV7-2,TRBJ2-1,TRBD2,-
TGTGCCAGCAGCCAAGATTGGGGATCTGGGGCCAACGTCCTGACTTTC,CASSQDWGSGANVLTF,TRBV3-1,TRBJ2-6,-,few
TGTGCCAGCAGCCCGACAGGGTTCTATGGCTACACCTTC,CASSPTGFYGYTF,TRBV7-9,TRBJ1-2,TRBD1,-
TGTGCCACCAGTGATCCACAGGGGAGCTCCTACAATGAGCAGTTCTTC,CATSDPQGSSYNEQFF,TRBV24-1,TRBJ2-1,TRBD1,many
TGTGCCATCAGTGAAGTTGATACTGAAGCTTTCTTT,CAISEVDTEAFF,TRBV10-3,TRBJ1-1,-,many
TGCGCCAGCAGCCAGAACGGTTGGGGGGGGGATACTGAAGCTTTCTTT,CASSQNGWGGDTEAFF,TRBV4-1,TRBJ1-1,-,-
TGTGCCAGCAGCCTGTACACCGAGAGGCGAGATACGCAGTATTTT,CASSLYTERRDTQYF,TRBV7-2,TRBJ2-3,-,-
TGTGCCAGCAGCCTCCGGGCAGGGCTTAATGAAAAACTGTTTTTT,CASSLRAGLNEKLFF,TRBV25-1,TRBJ1-4,-,-
TGTGCCATCAGTGAGAAGTGGGACTCCTACGAGCAGTACTTC,CAISEKWDSYEQYF,TRBV10-3,TRBJ2-7,-,few
TGTGCCAGCAGCCCAGCGGGACTAACCTTACCGTCCACAGATACGCAGTATTTT,CASSPAGLTLPSTDTQYF,TRBV11-1,TRBJ2-3,TRBD2,-
TGTGCCTGGAGTCCCGGCGGGAGTTGGAACGAGCAGTACTTC,CAWSPGGSWNEQYF,TRBV30,TRBJ2-7,TRBD2,once
TGTGCCACCAGCAGAGATCGGGAAGCTAACTATGGCTACACCTTC,CATSRDREANYGYTF,TRBV15,TRBJ1-2,-,-
TGCGCCAGCAGCTTGTTGGGACTGGACTACAATGAGCAGTTCTTC,CASSLLGLDYNEQFF,TRBV5-1,TRBJ2-1,-,-
TGTGCCAGCAGTTCCCCCTCAGGGGATGGAGAGACCCAGTACTTC,CASSSPSGDGETQYF,TRBV28,TRBJ2-5,-,few
TGTGCCATCGGGCAAGGAAGCACAGATACGCAGTATTTT,CAIGQGSTDTQYF,TRBV10-3,TRBJ2-3,-,many
TGCGCCAGCAGCCAAGATCTAATAACCAGGGGGCGCCTGATCGAGCAGTACTTC,CASSQDLITRGRLIEQYF,TRBV4-3,TRBJ2-7,TRBD1,-
TGCAGTGCTCGGGATCACAGGGGTTTGGGGTACGAGCAGTACTTC,CSARDHRGLGYEQYF,TRBV20-1,TRBJ2-7,TRBD1,-
TGTGCCAGCAGCGTTTCTGATAATCAGCCCCAGCATTTT,CASSVSDNQPQHF,TRBV9,TRBJ1-5,-,few
TGCGCCAGCAGCCAAGAATTGGGGACAGGGAACACTGAAGCTTTCTTT,CASSQELGTGNTEAFF,TRBV4-3,TRBJ1-1,TRBD1,few
TGTGCCACCAGCAGAGAGGGGACACCACCCTACGAGCAGTACTTC,CATSREGTPPYEQYF,TRBV15,TRBJ2-7,-,few
TGTGCCAGCAGCGGGACAGTGGGGGAGACCCAGTACTTC,CASSGTVGETQYF,TRBV7-9,TRBJ2-5,TRBD1,many
TGTGCCAGCAGCCGCTCTTACCAAGAGACCCAGTACTTC,CASSRSYQETQYF,TRBV6-2/TRBV6-3,TRBJ2-5,-,many
TGTGCCAGCAGTTACCTAGGGATTTATAGCAATCAGCCCCAGCATTTT,CASSYLGIYSNQPQHF,TRBV6-2/TRBV6-3,TRBJ1-5,-,few
TGCAGTGCTAGAGATTCAACGGGACGCACATCCAATGAGCAGTTCTTC,CSARDSTGRTSNEQFF,TRBV20-1,TRBJ2-1,-,-
TGCGCCAGCAGCCGCGGGGGGGGAGGTATATCAGGGGAGCTGTTTTTT,CASSRGGGGISGELFF,TRBV4-3,TRBJ2-2,TRBD2,-
TGTGCCAGCAGAGGTCCCACCGGGGAGCTGTTTTTT,CASRGPTGELFF,TRBV28,TRBJ2-2,-,-
TGTGCCAGCAGCTTAGCCACCGGGGCTTGGGGCACTGAAGCTTTCTTT,CASSLATGAWGTEAFF,TRBV7-2,TRBJ1-1,-,few
TGTGCCAGCAGCTTCGCCCATAGGGGCACTGAAGCTTTCTTT,CASSFAHRGTEAFF,TRBV7-2,TRBJ1-1,-,-
TGTGCCAGCAGCTTAGGGTCGGGAGGGCCTGCAGATACGCAGTATTTT,CASSLGSGGPADTQYF,TRBV7-6,TRBJ2-3,TRBD2,-
TGTGCCAGTACGGAGGGCTACGAGCAGTACTTC,CASTEGYEQYF,TRBV6-2/TRBV6-3,TRBJ2-7,-,-
TGTGCCAGCAGTCAGACAGACGCTAGCAATCAGCCCCAGCATTTT,CASSQTDASNQPQHF,TRBV2,TRBJ1-5,-,few
TGTGCCAGCAGCGTAGGGACTAGCGGGGGGGCATCGGACACGCAGTATTTT,CASSVGTSGGASDTQYF,TRBV9,TRBJ2-3,TRBD2,-
TGCAGTGCCCTGACAGGGGTCGGCAACTATGGCTACACCTTC,CSALTGVGNYGYTF,TRBV20-1,TRBJ1-2,TRBD1,few
TGCAGTGCTAGAGATGGCAGGGCTGGATATGGCTACACCTTC,CSARDGRAGYGYTF,TRBV20-1,TRBJ1-2,-,few
TGTGCCAGCTCACCCGCAGATACGCAGTATTTT,CASSPADTQYF,TRBV18,TRBJ2-3,-,many
TGCGCCAGCAGCCAGGGACAGGGGGCTGGAGATACGCAGTATTTT,CASSQGQGAGDTQYF,TRBV4-3,TRBJ2-3,TRBD1,many
TGTGCCAGCAGTTGGGGGGCGCGATACGAGCAGTACTTC,CASSWGARYEQYF,TRBV6-2/TRBV6-3,TRBJ2-7,-,-
TGTGCCAGCAGCCGAAGCGGGAGGCACATTCAGTACTTC,CASSRSGRHIQYF,TRBV12-3/TRBV12-4,TRBJ2-4,TRBD2,-
TGTGCCATCAGTGAGTCGATGGATAGCAATCAGCCCCAGCATTTT,CAISESMDSNQPQHF,TRBV10-3,TRBJ1-5,-,-
TGTGCCAGCAGTGAAGTCGCGGGACAGCCCCAGCATTTT,CASSEVAGQPQHF,TRBV6-1,TRBJ1-5,-,-
TGCAGTGCTCTACCGAGGGCTAGCGGGAGGGTTACTGCGCAGTATTTT,CSALPRASGRVTAQYF,TRBV20-1,TRBJ2-3,TRBD2,-
TGTGCCAGCAGTACCCTCCCGGGACAGGGCCACGAGCAGTACTTC,CASSTLPGQGHEQYF,TRBV6-1,TRBJ2-7,TRBD1,once